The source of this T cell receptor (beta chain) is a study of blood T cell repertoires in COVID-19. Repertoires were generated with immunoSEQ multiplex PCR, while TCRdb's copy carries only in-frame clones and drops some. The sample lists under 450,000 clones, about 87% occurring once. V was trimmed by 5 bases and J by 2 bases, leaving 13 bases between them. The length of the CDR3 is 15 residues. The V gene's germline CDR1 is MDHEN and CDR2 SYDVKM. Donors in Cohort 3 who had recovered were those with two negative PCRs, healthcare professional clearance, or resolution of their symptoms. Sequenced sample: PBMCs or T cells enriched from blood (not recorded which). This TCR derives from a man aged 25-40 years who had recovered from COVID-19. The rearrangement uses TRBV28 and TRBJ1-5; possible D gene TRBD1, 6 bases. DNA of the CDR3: TGTGCCAGCAGTATCAGGGGAGAGGGCAATCAGCCCCAGCATTTT. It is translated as CASSIRGEGNQPQHF. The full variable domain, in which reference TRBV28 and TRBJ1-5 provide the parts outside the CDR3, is DVKVTQSSRYLVKRTGEKVFLECVQDMDHENMFWYRQDPGLGLRLIYFSYDVKMKEKGDIPEGYSVSREKKERFSLILESASTNQTSMYLCASSIRGEGNQPQHFGDGTRLSIL.